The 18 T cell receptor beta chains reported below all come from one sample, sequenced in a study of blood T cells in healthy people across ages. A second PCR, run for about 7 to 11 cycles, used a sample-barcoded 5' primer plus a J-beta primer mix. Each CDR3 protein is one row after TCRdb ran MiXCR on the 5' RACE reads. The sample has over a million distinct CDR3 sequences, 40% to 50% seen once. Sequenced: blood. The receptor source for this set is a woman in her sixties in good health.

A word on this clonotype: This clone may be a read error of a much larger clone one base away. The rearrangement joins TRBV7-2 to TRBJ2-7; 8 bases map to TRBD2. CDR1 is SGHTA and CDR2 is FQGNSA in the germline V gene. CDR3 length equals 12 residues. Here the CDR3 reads CACSWTSTEQYF. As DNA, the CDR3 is TGTGCCTGCAGCTGGACTAGCACCGAGCAGTACTTC.

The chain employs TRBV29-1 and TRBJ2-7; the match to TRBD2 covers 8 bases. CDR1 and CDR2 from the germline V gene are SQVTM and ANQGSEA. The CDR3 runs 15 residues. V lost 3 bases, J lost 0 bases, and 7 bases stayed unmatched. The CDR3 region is CSVDVAGGRSYEQYF. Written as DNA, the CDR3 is TGCAGCGTTGATGTGGCGGGGGGCCGCTCCTACGAGCAGTACTTC.

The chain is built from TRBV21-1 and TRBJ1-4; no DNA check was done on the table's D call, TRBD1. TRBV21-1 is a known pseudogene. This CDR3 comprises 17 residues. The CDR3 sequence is CASSKATMGTGSEKLFF. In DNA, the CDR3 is TGTGCCAGCAGCAAAGCCACAATGGGGACAGGGTCCGAAAAACTGTTTTTT.

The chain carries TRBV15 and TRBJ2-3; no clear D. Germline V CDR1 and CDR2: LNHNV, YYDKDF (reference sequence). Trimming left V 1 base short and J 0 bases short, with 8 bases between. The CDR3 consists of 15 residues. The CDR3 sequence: CATSRVVLSTDTQYF. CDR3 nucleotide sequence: TGTGCCACCAGCAGAGTCGTCTTGAGCACAGATACGCAGTATTTT.

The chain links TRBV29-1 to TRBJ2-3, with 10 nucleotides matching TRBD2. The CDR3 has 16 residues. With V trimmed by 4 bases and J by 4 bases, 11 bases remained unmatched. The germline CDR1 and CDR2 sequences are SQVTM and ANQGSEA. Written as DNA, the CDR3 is TGCAGCGTTGGCGGCAGGGGAGCGGGAGGGCCAGATACGCAGTATTTT. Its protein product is CSVGGRGAGGPDTQYF.

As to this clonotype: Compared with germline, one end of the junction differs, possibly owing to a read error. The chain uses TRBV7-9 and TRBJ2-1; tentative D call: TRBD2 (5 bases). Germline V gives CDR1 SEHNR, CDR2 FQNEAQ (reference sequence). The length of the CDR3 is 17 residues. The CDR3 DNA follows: TGTGCCAGCCGCTTCTCTGGGCGGGCGAGCTCCTACAATGAGCAGTTCTTC. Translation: CASRFSGRASSYNEQFF.

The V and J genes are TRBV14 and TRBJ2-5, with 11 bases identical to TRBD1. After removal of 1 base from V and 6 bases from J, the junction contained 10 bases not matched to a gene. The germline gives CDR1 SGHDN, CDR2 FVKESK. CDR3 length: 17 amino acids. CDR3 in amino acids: CASSQALGQGVSQTQYF. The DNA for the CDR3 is TGTGCCAGCAGCCAAGCTCTGGGACAGGGGGTTTCCCAGACCCAGTACTTC.

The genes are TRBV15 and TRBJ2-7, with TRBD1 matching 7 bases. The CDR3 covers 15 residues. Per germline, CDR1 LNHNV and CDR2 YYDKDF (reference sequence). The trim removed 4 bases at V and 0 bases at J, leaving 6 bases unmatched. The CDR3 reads CATSIDRALSYEQYF. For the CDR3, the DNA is TGTGCCACCAGCATCGACAGGGCCCTCTCCTACGAGCAGTACTTC.

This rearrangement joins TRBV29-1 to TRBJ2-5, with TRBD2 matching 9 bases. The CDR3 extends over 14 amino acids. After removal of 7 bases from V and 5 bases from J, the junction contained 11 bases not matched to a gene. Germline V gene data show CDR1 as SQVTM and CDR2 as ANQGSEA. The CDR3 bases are TGCAGCGCCCCCGGGACTAGCTCTGGCGAGACCCAGTACTTC. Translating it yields CSAPGTSSGETQYF.

The CDR3 DNA follows: TGTGCCAGCTCACCAAACAGGGCGTATGGCTACACCTTC. Protein sequence: CASSPNRAYGYTF. The rearrangement links TRBV18 to TRBJ1-2; D is perhaps TRBD1 (6 bases). V lost 2 bases and J 5 bases, leaving 9 bases between the germline ends. Germline loops: CDR1 KGHSH, CDR2 LQKENI. The length of the CDR3 is 13 residues.

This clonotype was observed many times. This CDR3 is CASSSGTGLHEQYF. The CDR3 nucleotides read TGTGCCAGCAGTTCCGGGACAGGGCTCCACGAGCAGTACTTC. This chain connects TRBV27 to TRBJ2-7; 9 bases are shared with TRBD1. CDR1 is MNHEY, CDR2 SMNVEV, per germline (reference sequence). J lost 5 bases, V lost 4 bases, and 6 bases had no gene match. This CDR3 is built from 14 residues.

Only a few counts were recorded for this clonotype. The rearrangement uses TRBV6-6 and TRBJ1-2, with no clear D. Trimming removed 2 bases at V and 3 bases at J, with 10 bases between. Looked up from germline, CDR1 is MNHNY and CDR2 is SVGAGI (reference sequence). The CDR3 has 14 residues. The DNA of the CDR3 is TGTGCCAGCAGTTACCTAGGGAGGGACTATGGCTACACCTTC. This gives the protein CASSYLGRDYGYTF.

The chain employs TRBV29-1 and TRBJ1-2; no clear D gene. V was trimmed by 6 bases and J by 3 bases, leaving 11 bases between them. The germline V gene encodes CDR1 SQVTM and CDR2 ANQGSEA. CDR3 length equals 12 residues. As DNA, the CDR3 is TGCAGCGTCCACAGACTCGACTATGGCTACACCTTC. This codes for CSVHRLDYGYTF.

CDR3 sequence (DNA): TGTGCCAGCAGCTTGGAGAGCAGTAGCGCTAGCACAGATACGCAGTATTTT. Protein: CASSLESSSASTDTQYF. The V gene is TRBV5-6, the J gene TRBJ2-3; weak D call: TRBD2 (5 bases). The V gene lost 0 bases and the J gene lost 0 bases, with 14 bases spanning the gap. CDR1 SGHDT and CDR2 YYEEEE come from the germline V gene. This CDR3 is 17 amino acids long.

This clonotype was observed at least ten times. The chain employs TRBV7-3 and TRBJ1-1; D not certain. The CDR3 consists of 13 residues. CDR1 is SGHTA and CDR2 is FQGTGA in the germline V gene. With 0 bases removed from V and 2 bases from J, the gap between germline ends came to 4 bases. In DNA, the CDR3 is TGTGCCAGCAGCTTAACAGTAAACACTGAAGCTTTCTTT. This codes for CASSLTVNTEAFF. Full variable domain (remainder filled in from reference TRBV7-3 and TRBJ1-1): GAGVSQTPSNKVTEKGKYVELRCDPISGHTALYWYRQSLGQGPEFLIYFQGTGAADDSGLPNDRFFAVRPEGSVSTLKIQRTERGDSAVYLCASSLTVNTEAFFGQGTRLTVV.

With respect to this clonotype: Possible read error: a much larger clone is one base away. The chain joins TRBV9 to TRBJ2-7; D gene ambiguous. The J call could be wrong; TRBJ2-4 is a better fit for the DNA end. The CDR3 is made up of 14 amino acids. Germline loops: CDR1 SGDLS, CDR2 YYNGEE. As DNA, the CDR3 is TGTGCCAGCAGCGTACGACCTTCCGAAAACATTCAGTACTTC. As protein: CASSVRPSENIQYF.

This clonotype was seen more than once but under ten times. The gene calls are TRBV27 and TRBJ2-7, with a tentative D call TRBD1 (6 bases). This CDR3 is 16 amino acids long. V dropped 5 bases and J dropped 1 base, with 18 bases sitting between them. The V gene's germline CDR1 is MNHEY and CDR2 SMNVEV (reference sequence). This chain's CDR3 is CASSRTGTSSSYEQYF. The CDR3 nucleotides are TGTGCCAGCAGTCGAACCGGGACAAGCTCGTCCTACGAGCAGTACTTC.

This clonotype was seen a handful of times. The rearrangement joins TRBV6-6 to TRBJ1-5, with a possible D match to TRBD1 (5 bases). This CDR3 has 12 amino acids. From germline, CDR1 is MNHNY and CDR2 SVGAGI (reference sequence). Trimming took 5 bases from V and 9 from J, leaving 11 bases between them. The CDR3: CASSLGAGPQHF. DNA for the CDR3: TGTGCCAGCAGTCTAGGGGCTGGGCCCCAGCATTTT.